This is a list of T cell receptor beta chains from one sample in a study of shared clonotypes between healthy human individuals. Generated by immunoSEQ multiplex PCR, the TCRdb table keeps only in-frame clones and is missing some. The data show under 1,100,000 clones, 75% to 80% seen once. Sequencing input: memory CD4+ T cells from PBMCs. The receptors derive from a man aged 18-30 years in good health. Some clones in this sample may be carry-over from other donors' samples. CDR3s include the opening cysteine and the closing phenylalanine or tryptophan. D genes are given only for firm matches. Expanded clones are given a class, and other clones once, few, many or no size at all.

TRBJ2-5 - - TRBV5-1 13 CASSPWYQETQYF TGCGCCAGCAGCCCTTGGTACCAAGAGACCCAGTACTTC
TRBJ2-1 - - TRBV5-6 15 CASSRRSGGYNEQFF TGTGCCAGCAGCCGAAGGAGCGGTGGCTACAATGAGCAGTTCTTC
TRBJ2-7 TRBD1 once TRBV5-1 15 CASSWARGNTYEQYF TGCGCCAGCAGCTGGGCCAGGGGGAACACCTACGAGCAGTACTTC
TRBJ2-2 TRBD1 - TRBV28 17 CASRSRRQGVNTGELFF TGTGCCAGCAGGTCCCGCCGACAGGGGGTCAACACCGGGGAGCTGTTTTTT
TRBJ1-5 TRBD1 - TRBV29-1 13 CSVGQGNGQPQHF TGCAGCGTCGGACAGGGAAACGGTCAGCCCCAGCATTTT
TRBJ2-1 - - TRBV30 15 CAWMGRHLSYNEQFF TGTGCCTGGATGGGCCGTCACCTTTCCTACAATGAGCAGTTCTTC
TRBJ2-1 - - TRBV20-1 11 CSASVDNEQFF TGCAGTGCTAGTGTAGACAATGAGCAGTTCTTC
TRBJ1-2 - - TRBV14 12 CASSQGDYGYTF TGTGCCAGCAGCCAAGGAGACTATGGCTACACCTTC
TRBJ2-1 - - TRBV5-1 15 CASSLVGSSYNEQFF TGCGCCAGCAGCTTGGTCGGAAGCTCCTACAATGAGCAGTTCTTC
TRBJ2-5 TRBD2 - TRBV4-1 16 CASSLGTSGSGETQYF TGCGCCAGCAGCCTAGGGACTAGCGGGAGTGGGGAGACCCAGTACTTC
TRBJ1-2 - - TRBV5-1 16 CASSAITEGAASGYTF TGCGCCAGCAGTGCAATTACAGAGGGCGCGGCAAGTGGCTACACCTTC
TRBJ2-1 - - TRBV29-1 14 CSVEDDPGRNEQFF TGCAGCGTTGAAGATGACCCTGGAAGGAATGAGCAGTTCTTC
TRBJ1-1 - - TRBV29-1 13 CSVVRRLNTEAFF TGCAGCGTTGTTAGGAGATTGAACACTGAAGCTTTCTTT
TRBJ2-1 TRBD1 - TRBV7-8 13 CASSVTGDNEQFF TGTGCCAGCAGCGTGACAGGGGACAATGAGCAGTTCTTC
TRBJ1-1 - - TRBV7-8 13 CASSLVMNTEAFF TGTGCCAGCAGCTTAGTGATGAACACTGAAGCTTTCTTT
TRBJ1-1 - few TRBV25-1 13 CASGGWGATEAFF TGTGCCAGCGGGGGCTGGGGGGCGACTGAAGCTTTCTTT
TRBJ2-3 TRBD1 - TRBV9 15 CASSLGQGGADTQYF TGTGCCAGCAGCCTGGGACAGGGGGGAGCAGATACGCAGTATTTT
TRBJ1-5 - - TRBV19 15 CASSIGRNTGQPQHF TGTGCCAGTAGTATAGGCCGGAACACGGGCCAGCCCCAGCATTTT
TRBJ2-5 TRBD2 - TRBV27 16 CASSLCLAETQETQYF TGTGCCAGCAGTTTATGCCTAGCGGAGACCCAAGAGACCCAGTACTTC
TRBJ2-3 - - TRBV28 18 CASRTRTPDESSTDTQYF TGTGCCAGCAGGACAAGAACACCGGACGAATCTAGCACAGATACGCAGTATTTT
TRBJ1-1 - - TRBV18 14 CASSPRTENTEAFF TGTGCCAGCTCACCCCGGACGGAGAACACTGAAGCTTTCTTT
TRBJ1-2 TRBD1 - TRBV19 15 CASTLGDRTNYGYTF TGTGCCAGTACCTTGGGGGACAGAACTAACTATGGCTACACCTTC
TRBJ2-7 - - TRBV21-1 14 CASSLGRGYVGQYF TGTGCCAGCAGCCTGGGCAGGGGGTACGTTGGGCAGTACTTC
TRBJ2-5 TRBD1 - TRBV5-4 15 CASSLGTAYQETQYF TGTGCCAGCAGCCTCGGGACAGCCTACCAAGAGACCCAGTACTTC
TRBJ1-5 - - TRBV30 13 CAWSPSGFQPQHF TGTGCCTGGAGTCCCTCAGGGTTTCAGCCCCAGCATTTT
TRBJ2-3 - - TRBV2 15 CASSPVAEGTDTQYF TGTGCCAGCAGCCCCGTAGCGGAGGGCACAGATACGCAGTATTTT
TRBJ2-2 - - TRBV15 14 CATSRGFRPGELFF TGTGCCACCAGCAGAGGATTCCGACCCGGGGAGCTGTTTTTT
TRBJ2-7 TRBD2 - TRBV28 15 CASRPGGVVTYEQYF TGTGCCAGCAGGCCCGGGGGGGTCGTAACCTACGAGCAGTACTTC
TRBJ2-1 - many TRBV7-3 14 CASSFTGRNNEQFF TGTGCCAGCAGCTTCACTGGACGGAACAATGAGCAGTTCTTC
TRBJ2-7 - - TRBV6-1 14 CASSEVLVSNEQYF TGTGCCAGCAGTGAAGTTCTAGTAAGCAACGAGCAGTACTTC
TRBJ1-2 - once TRBV7-9 15 CASSLGAAPNYGYTF TGTGCCAGCAGCTTAGGGGCAGCCCCCAACTATGGCTACACCTTC
TRBJ2-1 TRBD2 - TRBV7-2 14 CASSLETGGPVQFF TGTGCCAGCAGCTTAGAAACGGGAGGGCCTGTGCAGTTCTTC
TRBJ1-2 TRBD1 once TRBV29-1 14 CSVEGRGLDYGYTF TGCAGCGTTGAAGGCAGGGGGCTGGACTATGGCTACACCTTC
TRBJ2-5 - - TRBV19 13 CASSTPGRETQYF TGTGCCAGTAGTACCCCCGGCCGGGAGACCCAGTACTTC
TRBJ1-2 - - TRBV28 12 CATRPSDYGYTF TGTGCCACTAGACCGTCGGACTATGGCTACACCTTC
TRBJ2-7 - - TRBV7-6 14 CASSKGGIMAEQYF TGTGCCAGCAGCAAAGGGGGGATAATGGCCGAGCAGTACTTC
TRBJ2-7 - once TRBV19 13 CASTPWEYYEQYF TGTGCCAGTACCCCCTGGGAATACTACGAGCAGTACTTC
TRBJ2-3 TRBD2 few TRBV5-4 15 CASSFGTRITDTQYF TGTGCCAGCAGCTTTGGGACTAGGATCACAGATACGCAGTATTTT
TRBJ1-3 - - TRBV4-1 18 CASSQTAIVRSSGNTIYF TGCGCCAGCAGCCAAACAGCCATCGTCCGCAGCTCTGGAAACACCATATATTTT
TRBJ2-7 TRBD1 - TRBV2 15 CASSAGRGSSYEQYF TGTGCCAGCAGTGCGGGCAGGGGGAGCTCCTACGAGCAGTACTTC
TRBJ2-5 - - TRBV9 14 CASSTDSGQETQYF TGTGCCAGCAGCACGGACAGCGGCCAAGAGACCCAGTACTTC
TRBJ2-7 - - TRBV5-1 16 CASSLLSTGGGVEQYF TGCGCCAGCAGCCTCCTTTCGACAGGCGGGGGAGTCGAGCAGTACTTC
TRBJ1-5 TRBD1 - TRBV28 12 CASSSDRPGQHF TGTGCCAGCAGTTCGGACAGGCCCGGGCAGCATTTT
TRBJ2-2 - - TRBV29-1 13 CSVGGGSTGELFF TGCAGCGTTGGGGGGGGCTCGACCGGGGAGCTGTTTTTT
TRBJ2-1 - - TRBV7-3 13 CASSFLMVSEQFF TGTGCCAGCAGTTTTCTAATGGTCAGTGAGCAGTTCTTC
TRBJ2-5 - few TRBV29-1 15 CSVGLKAIRGETQYF TGCAGCGTTGGCTTGAAGGCCATACGGGGAGAGACCCAGTACTTC
TRBJ2-5 - few TRBV28 14 CASRQHLGSETQYF TGTGCCAGCAGACAGCATTTGGGTTCGGAGACCCAGTACTTC